Listed here are 20 T cell receptor beta chains from one sample, sequenced in a study of cytomegalovirus exposure and HLA in healthy donors. The assay was immunoSEQ multiplex PCR, and TCRdb's table has in-frame clones only and misses some. In the table there are roughly 150,000 clones, 94% of which are singletons. The specimen was PBMCs. Source of these receptors: a man aged 18 to 35 in good health and CMV-seropositive.

This sequence joins TRBV28 and TRBJ1-2; 8 bases are a match to TRBD1. The CDR3 loop spans 16 amino acids. The ends lost 3 bases at V and 1 base at J; junction bases unmatched: 7. The germline CDR1 and CDR2 sequences are MDHEN and SYDVKM. CDR3 in DNA: TGTGCCAGCAGTTTGACAGGGGTCCCAGTTAACTATGGCTACACCTTC. Protein product: CASSLTGVPVNYGYTF.

J is TRBJ2-7 and V is TRBV28; 9 nucleotides match TRBD1. From germline, CDR1 is MDHEN and CDR2 SYDVKM. This CDR3 has 14 amino acids. V trimming: 6 bases; J trimming: 1 base; junction bases outside the gene matches: 4. CDR3 DNA: TGTGCCAGCAGGAAAGACAGGGGGTCCTACGAGCAGTACTTC. As protein: CASRKDRGSYEQYF.

V and J are TRBV4-1 and TRBJ2-3; 9 positions agree with TRBD1. After removal of 1 base from V and 4 bases from J, the junction contained 18 bases not matched to a gene. The CDR3 loop spans 20 amino acids. Germline CDR1 and CDR2: MGHRA and YSYEKL. The CDR3 DNA reads TGCGCCAGCAGCCAAGGCCAGGACAGGGGTCAGGGGGCCTGGGCAGATACGCAGTATTTT. Its protein product is CASSQGQDRGQGAWADTQYF.

The chain has TRBV5-1 and TRBJ2-2, with D possibly being TRBD2 (5 bases). This CDR3 contains 15 residues. V was clipped by 2 bases and J by 2 bases, with 10 bases between them. Germline CDR1 SGHRS, CDR2 YFSETQ. The CDR3 loop is CASSFRGPNTGELFF. CDR3 coding DNA: TGCGCCAGCAGCTTCCGCGGGCCAAACACCGGGGAGCTGTTTTTT.

This clone has only a few counts. The V call is TRBV15, the J call TRBJ2-5; 8 nucleotides match TRBD2. This CDR3 contains 16 residues. The V gene end was trimmed by 0 bases and the J gene end by 5 bases; junction bases not matched to a gene: 8. CDR1 is LNHNV and CDR2 is YYDKDF in the germline V gene (reference sequence). The CDR3 loop is CATSRDIGSGGETQYF. CDR3 bases: TGTGCCACCAGCAGAGATATTGGGTCGGGAGGGGAGACCCAGTACTTC.

The chain links TRBV6-1 to TRBJ2-5; 8 nucleotides match TRBD2. Germline CDR1 is MNHNS and CDR2 is SASEGT. The CDR3 loop spans 15 amino acids. Trimming at V came to 2 bases and at J to 4 bases, leaving 6 bases not matched to a gene. CDR3 bases: TGTGCCAGCAGTGAAAGGATCGGGAGGGGAGAGACCCAGTACTTC. Protein sequence: CASSERIGRGETQYF.

CDR3 DNA sequence: TGTGCTAGTGGTTTATTTAGTAAAGAGACAGGGGCCCTACAAGAGACCCAGTACTTC. Its protein is CASGLFSKETGALQETQYF. The genes are TRBV12-5 and TRBJ2-5, with 8 bases lining up with TRBD1. J lost 2 bases, V lost 3 bases, and 17 bases had no gene match. The CDR3 runs 19 residues. From germline, CDR1 is LGHNT and CDR2 FRNRAP.

V is TRBV30 and J is TRBJ1-5; D remains unclear. There are 13 residues in the CDR3. Trimming cost V 0 bases and J 7 bases, with 10 bases left between them. Germline loops: CDR1 GTSNPN, CDR2 SVGIG (reference sequence). The CDR3: CAWSVGGSQPQHF. For the CDR3, the DNA is TGTGCCTGGAGTGTCGGAGGATCCCAGCCCCAGCATTTT.

This chain links TRBV5-8 with TRBJ2-7, with a tentative D call TRBD1 (5 bases). CDR1 SGHTS and CDR2 YDEGEE come from the germline V gene. The CDR3 totals 15 residues. Between the trimmed V and J ends, which lost 3 bases and 0 bases, there was a span of 13 bases. The DNA of the CDR3 is TGTGCCAGCAGCTCCCCTCGACAGAGCTCCTACGAGCAGTACTTC. Its translation: CASSSPRQSSYEQYF.

The genes are TRBV14 and TRBJ1-2; weak D call: TRBD1 (6 bases). Germline-derived CDR1 and CDR2 are SGHDN and FVKESK. V shed 4 bases and J shed 4 bases, with 10 bases lying between them. CDR3 length: 13 residues. The chain's CDR3 is CASSLQGSYGYTF. CDR3 DNA: TGTGCCAGCAGCCTACAGGGTTCCTATGGCTACACCTTC. The full variable domain, rest sourced from reference TRBV14 and TRBJ1-2, is EAGVTQFPSHSVIEKGQTVTLRCDPISGHDNLYWYRRVMGKEIKFLLHFVKESKQDESGMPNNRFLAERTGGTYSTLKVQPAELEDSGVYFCASSLQGSYGYTFGSGTRLTVV.

This clone was found a few times. The gene calls are TRBV18 and TRBJ2-5; 12 bases line up with TRBD2. The CDR3 is 16 residues long. Trimming at V came to 5 bases and at J to 1 base, leaving 5 bases not matched to a gene. From germline, CDR1 is KGHSH and CDR2 LQKENI. In DNA form, the CDR3 reads TGTGCCAGCTCATCCGGGACTAGCGGGTTCCAAGAGACCCAGTACTTC. Protein sequence: CASSSGTSGFQETQYF.

This chain links TRBV7-8 with TRBJ1-1; maybe TRBD1 (6 bases). V was cut by 1 base and J by 0 bases, with 9 bases left in between. This CDR3 region has 15 residues. Germline CDR1 SGHVS, CDR2 FQNEAQ. The CDR3 loop reads CASSLGTAMNTEAFF. The DNA of the CDR3 is TGTGCCAGCAGCTTAGGGACAGCCATGAACACTGAAGCTTTCTTT. Full variable domain (remainder filled in from reference TRBV7-8 and TRBJ1-1): GAGVSQSPRYKVAKRGQDVALRCDPISGHVSLFWYQQALGQGPEFLTYFQNEAQLDKSGLPSDRFFAERPEGSVSTLKIQRTQQEDSAVYLCASSLGTAMNTEAFFGQGTRLTVV.

The chain recombines TRBV6-1 with TRBJ1-2, with D perhaps TRBD1 (6 bases). Trimming cost V 2 bases and J 5 bases, with 15 bases left between them. The CDR3 is 15 amino acids. Germline V gives CDR1 MNHNS, CDR2 SASEGT. The CDR3 DNA is TGTGCCAGCAGTGAATTGGACAGCGAATTTTATGGCTACACCTTC. It codes for CASSELDSEFYGYTF.

The chain recombines TRBV5-1 with TRBJ2-3; tentative D call: TRBD2 (5 bases). The CDR3 is 15 residues long. CDR1 and CDR2 (germline): SGHRS, YFSETQ. Trimming removed 3 bases at V and 4 bases at J, with 15 bases between. The CDR3 loop is CASSSGTRAADTQYF. The DNA for the CDR3 is TGCGCCAGCAGCTCAGGCACGCGGGCGGCAGATACGCAGTATTTT.

This clone has just one count. The chain has TRBV21-1 and TRBJ1-5; the D call of TRBD1 is as the table states it, not checked on the DNA. TRBV21-1 is labeled a pseudogene. CDR3 length: 15 residues. This chain's CDR3 is CATLLGTASNQPQHF. The CDR3 DNA is TGTGCCACCCTGCTTGGGACAGCTAGCAATCAGCCCCAGCATTTT.

The chain uses TRBV7-9 and TRBJ2-5; TRBD2 is a possible D gene (5 bases). V was clipped by 5 bases and J by 6 bases, with 13 bases between them. The CDR3 length is 13 residues. Germline V gene data show CDR1 as SEHNR and CDR2 as FQNEAQ (reference sequence). The CDR3 DNA reads as TGTGCCAGCAGCCCCTCCTCCGGGAAGACCCAGTACTTC. Protein product: CASSPSSGKTQYF.

The rearrangement uses TRBV2 and TRBJ1-6; TRBD1 is a possible D gene (6 bases). The CDR3 runs 16 residues. Trimming left V 2 bases short and J 7 bases short, with 15 bases between. In germline, CDR1 is SNHLY, CDR2 FYNNEI. Written as DNA, the CDR3 is TGTGCCAGCAGTGAATTGCCCACAGGGACAAATTCACCCCTCCACTTT. Its protein product is CASSELPTGTNSPLHF.

The chain links TRBV9 to TRBJ2-3; 9 nucleotides match TRBD2. CDR3 length equals 15 residues. With 0 bases clipped from V and 3 bases from J, the junction kept 2 bases outside the gene matches. CDR1 SGDLS and CDR2 YYNGEE come from the germline V gene. CDR3 amino acids: CASSVVAGATDTQYF. In nucleotides, the CDR3 is TGTGCCAGCAGCGTAGTAGCGGGAGCTACAGATACGCAGTATTTT.

The chain employs TRBV28 and TRBJ1-3; D is unresolved. The V end lost 3 bases, the J end lost 1 base, and 10 bases lay between the germline ends. Germline V gene lookup returns CDR1 MDHEN and CDR2 SYDVKM. This CDR3 contains 15 residues. CDR3 sequence: CASSFYPGSGNTIYF. CDR3 nucleotide sequence: TGTGCCAGCAGTTTTTATCCGGGGTCTGGAAACACCATATATTTT. Full variable domain (remainder filled in from reference TRBV28 and TRBJ1-3): DVKVTQSSRYLVKRTGEKVFLECVQDMDHENMFWYRQDPGLGLRLIYFSYDVKMKEKGDIPEGYSVSREKKERFSLILESASTNQTSMYLCASSFYPGSGNTIYFGEGSWLTVV.

V and J are TRBV5-1 and TRBJ2-3; 7 nucleotides match TRBD2. The CDR3 length is 15 residues. CDR1 is SGHRS, CDR2 YFSETQ, per germline. The V gene end was trimmed by 2 bases and the J gene end by 2 bases; junction bases not matched to a gene: 5. The CDR3 DNA follows: TGCGCCAGCAGCTTTGGTGGGAGGGCCACAGATACGCAGTATTTT. This translates into CASSFGGRATDTQYF.